The TCR beta chain under discussion was sequenced for a study of identical twins. Study-wide results and limits: Modeled out-of-frame TCR alpha sharing in monozygotic twins fell below observed levels. In zero-insertion analyses, partial confounding could arise from invariant MAIT and iNKT cells.

Unmatched junction bases numbered 10, after V lost 3 bases and J lost 0 bases. CDR1 and CDR2 from the germline V gene are MGHRA and YSYEKL. The CDR3 covers 17 residues. In its sample, this clonotype was seen a few times. Its specificity is not known. Every one of the donors was a healthy Caucasian. TCRdb ran MiXCR on the 5' RACE reads and lists one entry per CDR3 protein. The repertoire includes 1,800,000 or so distinct CDR3 sequences, around 29% of them detected once, and about 0.27% sits in the top ten. This clonotype originated in a newborn girl in good health. The sample taken for sequencing was cord blood. The chain joins TRBV4-1 to TRBJ2-7, with 8 bases matching TRBD2. The CDR3 spells CASSQEISGASSYEQYF. The DNA for the CDR3 is TGCGCCAGCAGCCAGGAGATTAGCGGGGCGAGCTCCTACGAGCAGTACTTC.